The entry below describes one T cell receptor beta chain. Its antigen is not identified. The protocol was immunoSEQ multiplex PCR, while the TCRdb copy is restricted to in-frame clones and leaves out a portion. The repertoire has about 110,000 clones, approximately 96% of them found once; the top ten carry roughly 0.66%. This entry comes from a study of cytomegalovirus exposure and HLA in healthy donors. Whole-study findings and limits: Altogether, 150 to 200 TCR beta chains were recorded as cytomegalovirus-associated. The majority of TCR sequences were rare, yet some public TCRs appeared in many donors.

V was pared by 1 base and J by 4 bases, with 11 bases between. Germline loops: CDR1 MDHEN, CDR2 SYDVKM. The CDR3 has 14 amino acids. This sequence originates from a woman aged 18-35 years in good health and CMV-seronegative. The rearrangement links TRBV28 to TRBJ2-7, with no clear D. The source material was PBMCs. The CDR3 here is CASSLFGQLYEQYF. Here the CDR3 DNA reads TGTGCCAGCAGTTTATTTGGGCAGTTATACGAGCAGTACTTC.